This TCR beta chain is drawn from a study of CD4 and CD8 cells across lung adenocarcinoma regions. For this clonotype: The junction departs from the called germline gene at one end, perhaps through a read error.

TCRdb called the PCR reads again in MiXCR, with one record for every CDR3 protein. The sample consists of tens of thousands of distinct CDR3 sequences, more than 45% of them appearing once. This CDR3 contains 17 residues. CDR1 MNHEY and CDR2 SMNVEV come from the germline V gene (reference sequence). Samples came from patients with localized non-small cell lung adenocarcinoma. The receptor was derived from a male donor with lung adenocarcinoma. The CD4 and CD8 labels of this study may be unreliable. The chain links TRBV27 to TRBJ2-3; D possibly corresponds to TRBD1 (7 bases). The sample was CD4+ T cells from the center of a lung tumor. This chain's CDR3 is CASCPGRGASGTDTQYF. CDR3 DNA sequence: TGTGCCAGCTGTCCTGGCCGCGGGGCTTCTGGGACAGATACCCAGTATTTT.